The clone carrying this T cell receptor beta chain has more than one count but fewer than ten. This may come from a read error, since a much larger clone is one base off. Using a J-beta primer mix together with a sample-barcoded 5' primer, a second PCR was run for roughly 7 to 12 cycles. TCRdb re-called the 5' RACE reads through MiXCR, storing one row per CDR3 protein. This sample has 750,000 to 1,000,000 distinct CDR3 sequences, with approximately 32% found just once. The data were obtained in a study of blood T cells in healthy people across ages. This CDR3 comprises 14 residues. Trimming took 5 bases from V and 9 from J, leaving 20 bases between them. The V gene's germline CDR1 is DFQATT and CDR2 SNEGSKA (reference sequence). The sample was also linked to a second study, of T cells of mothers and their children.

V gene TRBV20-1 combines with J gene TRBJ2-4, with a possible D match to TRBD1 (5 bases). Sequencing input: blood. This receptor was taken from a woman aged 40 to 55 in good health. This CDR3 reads CSAFHRNSQSIQYF. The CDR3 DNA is TGCAGTGCTTTCCACAGGAATAGCCAAAGCATTCAGTACTTC.